The 9 T cell receptor beta chains listed next were all sequenced from one sample in a study of low-dose radiotherapy and immunotherapy resistance in tumors. Primers targeting TRAV and TRBV primed first-strand cDNA, covering alpha and beta chains. The authors amplified TCRs for about 20 PCR cycles with a constant-region primer and a V-primer adapter. TCRdb analysed the reads with MiXCR anew, one entry per CDR3 protein. Of about 39,000 distinct CDR3 sequences listed, roughly 31% are singletons. Time point: before trial treatment. The starting material was PBMCs, obtained before treatment. The receptors here all came from a male donor with gallbladder cancer.

This clonotype was observed many times. The chain carries TRBV10-1 and TRBJ2-3, with unresolved D. The CDR3 has 15 residues. Germline CDR1 WNHNN, CDR2 SYGVQD (reference sequence). V was shortened by 0 bases and J by 2 bases, with 9 bases between the two germline ends. CDR3 amino acids: CASSESASLTDTQYF. The CDR3 coding sequence is TGCGCCAGCAGTGAGTCTGCCAGCCTCACAGATACGCAGTATTTT.

This clonotype was counted at least ten times. V gene TRBV24-1 combines with J gene TRBJ2-3; either TRBD1 or TRBD2 may supply D (5 bases each). The CDR3 loop spans 16 amino acids. Between the trimmed V and J ends, which lost 4 bases and 2 bases, there was a span of 15 bases. Germline CDR1 and CDR2: KGHDR and SFDVKD. CDR3 amino acids: CATSESGTNYTDTQYF. DNA for the CDR3: TGTGCCACCAGTGAATCCGGGACCAATTACACAGATACGCAGTATTTT.

Of note for this clonotype: This likely traces to a read error, being one base from a far larger clone. The chain combines TRBV20-1 with TRBJ2-5; tentatively, D is TRBD1 (6 bases). V dropped 0 bases and J dropped 11 bases, with 25 bases sitting between them. Germline loops: CDR1 DFQATT, CDR2 SNEGSKA (reference sequence). The CDR3 is 16 amino acids. CDR3 DNA sequence: TGCAGTGCTAGAGATCGGGAAACAGGGTCCTACAATGAGCAGTACTTC. Amino acids: CSARDRETGSYNEQYF.

Many counts were recorded for this clonotype. The DNA for the CDR3 is TGTGCCAGCAGTCGGGGGGGGGGGCGCCCCGGGGAGCTGTTTTTT. Its protein product is CASSRGGGRPGELFF. The V gene is TRBV12-3 or TRBV12-4, the J gene TRBJ2-2; 8 nucleotides agree with TRBD2. This CDR3 is 15 amino acids long. V shed 5 bases and J 6 bases; nucleotides not matched to a gene: 8.

This clonotype was found many times. The rearrangement joins TRBV3-1 to TRBJ2-7, with D possibly called TRBD1 or TRBD2 (5 bases each). Looked up from germline, CDR1 is LGHDT and CDR2 is YNNKEL (reference sequence). The CDR3 runs to 16 residues. This chain's CDR3 is CATSLHRDRGLYEQYF. CDR3 sequence (DNA): TGTGCGACCTCCCTCCACCGGGACCGGGGTCTCTACGAGCAGTACTTC.

The chain employs TRBV7-3 and TRBJ1-6; D remains ambiguous. V lost 5 bases and J lost 4, with 9 bases in between. The CDR3 length is 14 residues. Germline CDR1 and CDR2: SGHTA and FQGTGA. The CDR3 here is CASSQSGYNSPLHF. CDR3 bases: TGTGCCAGCAGCCAATCCGGGTATAATTCACCCCTCCACTTT.

In regard to this clonotype: The likely explanation is a read error, given a far larger clone one base away. J is TRBJ2-7 and V is TRBV10-3, with TRBD2 identical over 8 bases. Trimming cost V 5 bases and J 7 bases; bases outside gene matches: 10. Germline V lookup: CDR1 ENHRY, CDR2 SYGVKD. This CDR3 comprises 14 residues. CDR3: CAISWTSSYNEQYF. CDR3 nucleotide sequence: TGTGCCATCAGTTGGACTAGCAGTTACAATGAGCAGTACTTC.

In its sample, this clonotype was seen many times. The chain couples TRBV9 to TRBJ2-3, with D unresolved. The CDR3 runs to 14 residues. The germline gives CDR1 SGDLS, CDR2 YYNGEE. The V gene lost 4 bases and the J gene lost 2 bases, with 11 bases spanning the gap. The CDR3 DNA reads TGTGCCAGCAGCCCCACTCCAACCACAGATACGCAGTATTTT. Translated, it gives CASSPTPTTDTQYF. Supplemented by reference TRBV9 and TRBJ2-3, the full variable domain reads DSGVTQTPKHLITATGQRVTLRCSPRSGDLSVYWYQQSLDQGLQFLIQYYNGEERAKGNILERFSAQQFPDLHSELNLSSLELGDSALYFCASSPTPTTDTQYFGPGTRLTVL.

The table lists this clonotype with a few counts. For the CDR3, the DNA is TGCAGTGCAAGCCTGGGCCCTAGCTCCTATAATTCACCCCTCCACTTT. Translated, it gives CSASLGPSSYNSPLHF. This rearrangement joins TRBV20-1 to TRBJ1-6; D is ambiguous. Germline lookup yields CDR1 DFQATT and CDR2 SNEGSKA (reference sequence). V lost 6 bases to trimming and J lost 0 bases, with 15 bases between them. The CDR3 consists of 16 residues.